This T cell receptor beta chain is from a study of ipilimumab plus nivolumab after autologous stem cell transplantation. Produced via immunoSEQ multiplex PCR; TCRdb's table is partial and in-frame only. This table has approximately 84,000 clones, about 83% appearing once. This CDR3 is built from 18 residues. The chain uses TRBV1 and TRBJ2-5; no DNA check was done on the table's D call, TRBD1. TRBV1 is labeled a pseudogene. The sequenced sample was PBMCs, obtained in a trial of ipilimumab plus nivolumab as post-transplant consolidation. The sequence was collected from a male donor with diffuse large B-cell lymphoma. The CDR3 DNA reads TGCACCAGCAGCCAAGAACCTCCGGGACAGGGGGACTCAACTAAATCGTACTTC. Translation: CTSSQEPPGQGDSTKSYF.